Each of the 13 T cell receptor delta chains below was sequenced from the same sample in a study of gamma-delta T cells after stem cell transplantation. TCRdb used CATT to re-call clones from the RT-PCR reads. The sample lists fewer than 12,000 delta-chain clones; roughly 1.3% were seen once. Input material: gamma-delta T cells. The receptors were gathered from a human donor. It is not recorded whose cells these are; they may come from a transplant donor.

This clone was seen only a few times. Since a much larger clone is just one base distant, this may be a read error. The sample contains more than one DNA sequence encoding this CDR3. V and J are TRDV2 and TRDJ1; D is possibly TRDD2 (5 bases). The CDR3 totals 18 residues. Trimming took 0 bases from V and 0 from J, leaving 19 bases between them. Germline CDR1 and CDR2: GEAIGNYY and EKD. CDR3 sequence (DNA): TGTGCCTGTGACACCGTAGCACCCTACCTAGGGAACACCGATAAACTCATCTTT. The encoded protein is CACDTVAPYLGNTDKLIF.

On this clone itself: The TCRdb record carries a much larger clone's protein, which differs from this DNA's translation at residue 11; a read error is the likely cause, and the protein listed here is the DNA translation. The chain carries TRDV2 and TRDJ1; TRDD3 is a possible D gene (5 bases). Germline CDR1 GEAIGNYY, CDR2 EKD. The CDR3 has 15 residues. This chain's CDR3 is CACDPLGGYTNKLIF. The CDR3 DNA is TGTGCCTGTGACCCTCTGGGCGGGTACACCAATAAACTCATCTTT.

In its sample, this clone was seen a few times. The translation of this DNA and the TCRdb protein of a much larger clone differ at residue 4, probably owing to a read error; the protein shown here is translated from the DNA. CDR3 sequence: CACVTLDGRTGTPYTDKLIF. Here the CDR3 DNA reads TGTGCCTGTGTCACCCTCGACGGCCGTACTGGGACACCTTACACCGATAAACTCATCTTT. V is TRDV2 and J is TRDJ1; D possibly corresponds to TRDD3 (6 bases). Germline CDR1 reads GEAIGNYY; CDR2 reads EKD. This CDR3 has 20 amino acids.

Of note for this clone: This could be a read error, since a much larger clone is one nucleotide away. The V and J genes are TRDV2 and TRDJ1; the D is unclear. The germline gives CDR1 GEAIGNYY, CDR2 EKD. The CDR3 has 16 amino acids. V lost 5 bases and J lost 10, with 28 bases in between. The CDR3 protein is CACGPLLEGHTVRLIF. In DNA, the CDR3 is TGTGCCTGTGGCCCTCTCCTGGAAGGGCATACTGTTAGACTCATCTTT.

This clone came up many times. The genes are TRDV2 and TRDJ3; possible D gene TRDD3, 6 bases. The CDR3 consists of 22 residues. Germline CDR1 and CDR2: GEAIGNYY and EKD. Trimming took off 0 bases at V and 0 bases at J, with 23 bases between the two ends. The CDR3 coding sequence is TGTGCCTGTGACACCGGGAGTTTGCTGGGGTTGGATAGCTCCTGGGACACCCGACAGATGTTTTTC. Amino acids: CACDTGSLLGLDSSWDTRQMFF.

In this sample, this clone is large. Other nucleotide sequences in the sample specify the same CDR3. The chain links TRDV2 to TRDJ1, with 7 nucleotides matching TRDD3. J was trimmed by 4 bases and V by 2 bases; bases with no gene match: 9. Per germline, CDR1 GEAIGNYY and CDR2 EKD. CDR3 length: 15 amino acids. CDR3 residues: CACDSLGGRLDKLIF. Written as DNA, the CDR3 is TGTGCCTGTGACAGTCTGGGGGGCCGCCTCGATAAACTCATCTTT.

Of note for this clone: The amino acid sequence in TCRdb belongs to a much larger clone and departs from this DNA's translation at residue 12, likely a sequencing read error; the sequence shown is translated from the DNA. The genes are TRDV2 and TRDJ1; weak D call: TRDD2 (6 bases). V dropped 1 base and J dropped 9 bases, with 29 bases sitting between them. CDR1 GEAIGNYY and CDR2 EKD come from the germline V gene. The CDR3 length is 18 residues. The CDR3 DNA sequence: TGTGCCTGTGACACTATCCTACGAGGTCCGGGGGGTACGGAAGAACTCATCTTT. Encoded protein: CACDTILRGPGGTEELIF.

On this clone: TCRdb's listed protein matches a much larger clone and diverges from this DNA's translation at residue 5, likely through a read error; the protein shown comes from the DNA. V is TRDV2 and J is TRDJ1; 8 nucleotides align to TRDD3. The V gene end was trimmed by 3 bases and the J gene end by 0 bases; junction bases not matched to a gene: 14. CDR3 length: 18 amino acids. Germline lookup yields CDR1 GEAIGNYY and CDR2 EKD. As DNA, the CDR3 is TGTGCCTGTGACGCGGTTGGACTGGGGGCTTATAACACCGATAAACTCATCTTT. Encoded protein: CACDAVGLGAYNTDKLIF.

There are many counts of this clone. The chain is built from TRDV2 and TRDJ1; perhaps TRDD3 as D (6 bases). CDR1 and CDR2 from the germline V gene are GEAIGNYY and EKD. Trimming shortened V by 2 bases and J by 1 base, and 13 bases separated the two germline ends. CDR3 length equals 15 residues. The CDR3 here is CACDNLGGPTDKLIF. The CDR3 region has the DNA TGTGCCTGTGACAACTTGGGGGGCCCCACCGATAAACTCATCTTT.

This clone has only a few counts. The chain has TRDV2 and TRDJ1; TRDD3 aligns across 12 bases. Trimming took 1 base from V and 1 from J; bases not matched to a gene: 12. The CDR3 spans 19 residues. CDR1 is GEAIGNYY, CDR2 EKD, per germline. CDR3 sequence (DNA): TGTGCCTGTGACACGGTAGTGTCCCTGGGGGATACGCGCACCGATAAACTCATCTTT. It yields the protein CACDTVVSLGDTRTDKLIF.

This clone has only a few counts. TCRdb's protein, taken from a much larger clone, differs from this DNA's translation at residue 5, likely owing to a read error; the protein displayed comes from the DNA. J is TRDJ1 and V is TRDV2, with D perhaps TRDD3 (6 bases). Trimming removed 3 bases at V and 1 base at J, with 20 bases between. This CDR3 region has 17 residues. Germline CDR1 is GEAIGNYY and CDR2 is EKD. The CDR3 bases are TGTGCCTGTGACGCCGTGGGGGCAAAGGGAGTCACCGATAAACTCATCTTT. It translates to CACDAVGAKGVTDKLIF.

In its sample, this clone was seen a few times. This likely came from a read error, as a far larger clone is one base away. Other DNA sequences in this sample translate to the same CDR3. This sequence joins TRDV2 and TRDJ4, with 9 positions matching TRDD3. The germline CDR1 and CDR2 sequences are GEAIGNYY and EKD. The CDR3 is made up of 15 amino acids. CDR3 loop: CACDTLGDDTRPLIF. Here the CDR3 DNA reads TGTGCCTGTGACACGCTGGGGGATGACACCAGACCACTGATCTTT.

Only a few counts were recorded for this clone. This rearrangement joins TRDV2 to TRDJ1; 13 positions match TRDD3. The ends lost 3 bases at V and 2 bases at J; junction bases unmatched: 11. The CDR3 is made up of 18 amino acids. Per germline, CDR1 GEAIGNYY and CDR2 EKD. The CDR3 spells CACDLLGDTRGYTDKLIF. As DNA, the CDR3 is TGTGCCTGTGACCTACTGGGGGATACGCGAGGGTATACCGATAAACTCATCTTT.